This T cell receptor (beta chain) was captured in a study of OX40 agonist ivuxolimab in advanced cancers. TCRdb's copy holds only in-frame clones and misses some; the assay was immunoSEQ multiplex PCR. The sample yields 35,000 to 45,000 clones, around 90% seen once. Germline CDR1 is SEHNR and CDR2 is FQNEAQ (reference sequence). This CDR3 is 16 amino acids long. Trimming shortened V by 0 bases and J by 0 bases, and 8 bases separated the two germline ends. The sample in question was CD4+ or CD8+ T cells sorted from blood, obtained in a trial of the OX40 agonist ivuxolimab. The clonotype originates from an adult with an advanced solid tumor such as melanoma, head and neck, liver or kidney cancer. The chain joins TRBV7-9 to TRBJ1-4; D not resolved. The CDR3 loop reads CASSLAPVATNEKLFF. The CDR3 DNA reads TGTGCCAGCAGCTTAGCTCCGGTTGCAACTAATGAAAAACTGTTTTTT.